This T cell receptor beta chain is drawn from a study of OX40 agonist ivuxolimab in advanced cancers. Study-level information: Patients treated during dose escalation were battling hepatocellular carcinoma, melanoma, renal cell or head and neck cancer.

V was clipped by 5 bases and J by 8 bases, with 7 bases between them. The CDR3 loop spans 12 amino acids. CDR1 and CDR2 from the germline V gene are SGHTA and FQGNSA. In this sample, this clone turned up a few times. Its antigen is unknown. Study-level results: Nonresponders, in some cases, also had low normalized T-cell clonal expansion. Clones of CD4+ and CD8+ blood T cells grew by week 6 at doses of 0.1 to 3.0 mg/kg.

The timepoints at which blood was sampled were baseline, cycle 4 day 1, and cycle 7 day 1. Profiling relied on immunoSEQ multiplex PCR, and the TCRdb table lists in-frame clones only, not all of them. The sample contains about 54,000 clones, roughly four fifths of which appear only once. The chain couples TRBV7-2 to TRBJ1-6; D remains ambiguous. Here the sequenced sample was CD4+ or CD8+ T cells sorted from blood, taken in a trial of the OX40 agonist ivuxolimab. This clonotype originated in an adult with an advanced solid tumor such as melanoma, head and neck, liver or kidney cancer. The CDR3 loop reads CASSPLYSPLHF. CDR3 in DNA: TGTGCCAGCAGCCCATTATATTCACCCCTCCACTTT. The entire variable domain, with the rest obtained from reference TRBV7-2 and TRBJ1-6, is as follows: GAGVSQSPSNKVTEKGKDVELRCDPISGHTALYWYRQSLGQGLEFLIYFQGNSAPDKSGLPSDRFSAERTGGSVSTLTIQRTQQEDSAVYLCASSPLYSPLHFGNGTRLTVT.